These T cell receptor beta chains were read from a single sample in a study of blood T cell repertoires in COVID-19. The method was immunoSEQ multiplex PCR; TCRdb's version includes in-frame clones alone and lacks a portion of them. The sample consists of roughly 230,000 clones, 70% to 85% of them appearing once. Sequenced material: PBMCs or T cells enriched from blood (not recorded which). The receptors were gathered from a woman in her sixties who had recovered from COVID-19. Each CDR3 is given with its conserved first and last residue. Fields, in order: J gene, V gene, D gene, clone size, CDR3 protein, CDR3 DNA. The D gene is left open where the match is weak. Some rows mark clone size as missing; the rest say once, few, many or name a class of expanded clone.

>TRBJ2-7|TRBV4-3|-|-
CASSQDLRDEQYF
TGCGCCAGCAGCCAAGATCTCAGGGACGAGCAGTACTTC
>TRBJ1-2|TRBV13|-|-
CAQGNYGYTF
TGTGCCCAGGGCAACTATGGCTACACCTTC
>TRBJ2-7|TRBV7-2|-|-
CASSIAGQVSYEQYF
TGTGCCAGCAGCATAGCGGGACAGGTTTCCTACGAGCAGTACTTC
>TRBJ2-4|TRBV2|-|-
CASSEGEAVKNIQYF
TGTGCCAGCAGTGAGGGGGAGGCGGTCAAAAACATTCAGTACTTC
>TRBJ2-1|TRBV18|TRBD2|once
CASSRAAGGDYNEQFF
TGTGCCAGCTCACGGGCAGCGGGGGGAGATTACAATGAGCAGTTCTTC
>TRBJ2-1|TRBV12-5|-|-
CASGPQLDSDEQFF
TGTGCTAGTGGTCCCCAACTCGATAGCGATGAGCAGTTCTTC
>TRBJ2-1|TRBV27|TRBD2|-
CASSFTLRGDEQFF
TGTGCCAGCAGTTTCACCCTGCGGGGGGATGAGCAGTTCTTC
>TRBJ2-4|TRBV6-5|-|-
CASSYMVGTKNIQYF
TGTGCCAGCAGTTACATGGTGGGCACCAAAAACATTCAGTACTTC
>TRBJ2-7|TRBV10-2|TRBD2|few
CASSDGTSGYYEQYF
TGCGCCAGCAGTGATGGGACTAGCGGATACTACGAGCAGTACTTC
>TRBJ2-3|TRBV7-2|TRBD1|-
CASSPGTGTDTQYF
TGTGCCAGCAGCCCTGGGACAGGCACAGATACGCAGTATTTT
>TRBJ1-2|TRBV6-5|TRBD1|-
CASSFRGTGGYGYTF
TGTGCCAGCAGTTTTCGTGGGACAGGGGGGTATGGCTACACCTTC
>TRBJ1-1|TRBV27|-|-
CASSFRGQGIKGAFF
TGTGCCAGCAGTTTTAGAGGCCAGGGGATTAAAGGAGCTTTCTTT
>TRBJ1-2|TRBV9|TRBD1|-
CASSRGQDYGYTF
TGTGCCAGTAGCAGGGGGCAAGACTATGGCTACACCTTC
>TRBJ1-2|TRBV27|-|once
CASSSPPGGYTF
TGTGCCAGCAGTTCCCCTCCGGGTGGCTACACCTTC
>TRBJ2-7|TRBV7-9|-|once
CASSSYIPGIYEQYF
TGTGCCAGCAGCTCCTATATACCCGGGATATACGAGCAGTACTTC
>TRBJ1-3|TRBV6-2/TRBV6-3|-|-
CASSYPTSTGGNTIYF
TGTGCCAGCAGTTACCCGACCTCGACAGGTGGCAACACCATATATTTT
>TRBJ2-3|TRBV7-3|-|few
CASSADKYTQYF
TGTGCCAGCAGCGCCGACAAATATACGCAGTATTTT
>TRBJ2-7|TRBV3-1/TRBV3-2|TRBD2|-
CASSQVWLAGGFCYEQYF
TGTGCCAGCAGCCAAGTGTGGCTAGCGGGAGGGTTCTGCTACGAGCAGTACTTC
>TRBJ2-7|TRBV29-1|TRBD1|-
CSVASGGQGSEQYF
TGCAGCGTTGCATCCGGTGGACAGGGTAGCGAGCAGTACTTC
>TRBJ2-5|TRBV24-1|-|-
CATSDAREDLETQYF
TGTGCCACCAGTGATGCCCGTGAGGACTTAGAGACCCAGTACTTC
>TRBJ1-6|TRBV25-1|-|-
CASSELGGDSPLHF
TGTGCCAGCAGTGAATTGGGCGGGGATTCACCCCTCCACTTT
>TRBJ1-5|TRBV4-2|-|-
CASSQDHGGSNQPQHF
TGTGCCAGCAGCCAAGATCACGGAGGAAGCAATCAGCCCCAGCATTTT
>TRBJ2-5|TRBV12-3/TRBV12-4|TRBD2|-
CATRGEGETQYF
TGTGCCACCCGCGGGGAGGGGGAGACCCAGTACTTC
>TRBJ1-1|TRBV27|-|-
CASSPLGTSRTEAFF
TGTGCCAGCAGCCCACTGGGGACATCGCGAACTGAAGCTTTCTTT
>TRBJ1-5|TRBV19|-|-
CASSTGTYNQPQHF
TGTGCCAGTAGTACCGGGACATACAATCAGCCCCAGCATTTT
>TRBJ1-3|TRBV2|-|-
CASRERTDSGNTIYF
TGTGCCAGCAGAGAGAGGACAGACTCTGGAAACACCATATATTTT
>TRBJ2-7|TRBV7-2|TRBD1|-
CASSPRGQGNYEQYF
TGTGCCAGCAGCCCAAGAGGACAGGGGAACTACGAGCAGTACTTC
>TRBJ2-7|TRBV5-4|TRBD1|-
CASSDYKTGQAEQYF
TGTGCCAGCAGCGACTACAAAACCGGACAGGCCGAGCAGTACTTC
>TRBJ1-5|TRBV6-6|-|-
CASSYSENGNQPQHF
TGTGCCAGCAGTTACTCAGAGAACGGCAATCAGCCCCAGCATTTT
>TRBJ2-7|TRBV5-4|TRBD1|once
CASSLGTGTRGTYEQYF
TGTGCCAGCAGCCTCGGGACAGGGACGCGTGGGACCTACGAGCAGTACTTC
>TRBJ1-6|TRBV6-5|-|-
CASLLRGFSPLHF
TGTGCCAGCCTCTTGCGGGGGTTTTCACCCCTCCACTTT
>TRBJ2-3|TRBV6-5|-|-
CASRASGTDTQYF
TGTGCCAGCAGGGCCAGCGGCACAGATACGCAGTATTTT
>TRBJ1-1|TRBV3-1/TRBV3-2|TRBD1|-
CASSPKGAGYGWNTEAFF
TGTGCCAGCAGCCCCAAGGGGGCAGGGTACGGATGGAACACTGAAGCTTTCTTT
>TRBJ1-1|TRBV5-4|TRBD1|few
CASRPSTGEWTEAFF
TGTGCCAGCAGACCATCGACAGGGGAGTGGACTGAAGCTTTCTTT
>TRBJ1-2|TRBV10-3|-|-
CAISAYSTGVNYGYTF
TGTGCCATCAGCGCCTATTCGACAGGCGTCAACTATGGCTACACCTTC
>TRBJ1-4|TRBV6-5|-|-
CASSLRDYDEKLFF
TGTGCCAGCAGCCTCCGGGACTACGATGAAAAACTGTTTTTT
>TRBJ1-1|TRBV4-1|-|-
CASSQVGSWTEAFF
TGCGCCAGCAGCCAAGTTGGGAGCTGGACTGAAGCTTTCTTT
>TRBJ2-7|TRBV7-9|TRBD1|-
CASSPGTGAYEQYF
TGTGCCAGCAGCCCAGGGACAGGGGCCTACGAGCAGTACTTC
>TRBJ1-2|TRBV6-1|TRBD1|-
CASSEDRGRGYTF
TGTGCCAGCAGTGAAGACAGGGGGCGCGGCTACACCTTC
>TRBJ2-3|TRBV5-4|TRBD2|few
CASSSGLAGGNTDTQYF
TGTGCCAGCAGCTCGGGACTAGCGGGGGGGAACACAGATACGCAGTATTTT
>TRBJ2-3|TRBV5-1|-|-
CASSLASLGTDTQYF
TGCGCCAGCAGCTTGGCTAGCCTCGGAACAGATACGCAGTATTTT
>TRBJ1-4|TRBV7-2|-|-
CASSSTGPPNEKLFF
TGTGCCAGCAGCTCAACAGGGCCCCCTAATGAAAAACTGTTTTTT
>TRBJ2-4|TRBV19|TRBD2|-
CATHGGEAKNIQYF
TGTGCCACTCACGGGGGGGAGGCCAAAAACATTCAGTACTTC
>TRBJ2-2|TRBV3-1/TRBV3-2|TRBD2|-
CASSQAGGGPGELFF
TGTGCCAGCAGCCAAGCCGGGGGGGGTCCCGGGGAGCTGTTTTTT